This T cell receptor beta chain derives from a study of shared clonotypes between healthy human individuals (dated by TCRdb to the early 2020s). Context from the whole study: The cohort comprised a couple of women and three men aged 18 to 49 years. Different laboratories and diverse techniques were used to prepare libraries and sequence TCR repertoires, to increase sequencing depth and limit assay-specific biases. To estimate repertoire size and how much clonotype sharing occurs between individuals, the study deeply sequenced the blood TCR repertoires of about 5 healthy adults. Between about 0.9 and 10 billion PBMCs per donor were obtained by leukapheresis. For each donor, three plates each were used for CD4 naive and CD4 memory, two plates were used for CD8 naive, and one plate was used for CD8 memory. Overall study results and their limits: Rarefaction of sorted-subset datasets indicated incomplete sequencing despite the large sequencing depth. Larger estimated clonotype richness was generally found for naive subsets than for memory subsets. The small number of donors limited the genetic and exposure-history diversity represented. Compared with non-shared clonotypes, clonotypes shared by all four sorted-subset donors had higher generation probabilities. Pairwise subsampling indicated that sequencing depth was expected to affect the degree of clonotype sharing among donors. Sampling was restricted to blood, and TCR repertoires in tissue are likely to differ from TCR repertoires in blood. Across several donors, about 5% of naive CD4, roughly 3.5% of naive CD8, around 2.1% of memory CD4, and 0.4% to 0.45% of memory CD8 clonotypes were shared.

TCR CDR3 regions were amplified from genomic DNA by multiplex PCR using the deep immunoSEQ assay. For each cell subset, the extracted genomic DNA was distributed evenly across all wells of several immunoSEQ 96-well plates, and each plate served as one replicate. For sorted subsets, about 200 ng genomic DNA, equal to tens of thousands of T cell genomes, was loaded into each replicate PCR. Purified libraries were measured with a Qubit 3.0 fluorometer, size-checked on a Bioanalyzer 2100, and measured again with the KAPA Library Quantification kit. A separate single-read 150-cycle Illumina NextSeq 550 flow cell was used to sequence each immunoSEQ 96-well plate. For the original study's pipeline: Because the immunoSEQ output included only junctional sequences and no quality scores, the filtering could not be the same as the filtering used for full-length reads. Sequences were annotated with PyIR, a Python wrapper for IgBLAST v1.9, using IMGT germline references to assign V/J genes and CDR3. Any read was removed if the V/J assignment was weak (E-value above 1e-6), the CDR3 was missing, or the read contained stop codons, out-of-frame junctions, or ambiguous translated residues. V3J clonotypes were defined as sequences sharing an identical inferred V gene, J gene, and CDR3 amino acid sequence. Percentage overlap between repertoires was computed as shared unique clonotypes divided by the size of the smaller repertoire. Repertoire richness was assessed with RTK rarefaction, the Chao1 estimator, and Recon v2.1 estimates of unobserved clonotypes. OLGA was used to compute generation probabilities for all TCRbeta clonotypes that the gDNA method yielded from a handful of donors. The immuneACCESS repertoire file appears here via TCRdb, limited to in-frame rearrangements. These files lack a portion of the clones; in checked studies, under half of the deficit traces to unresolved V genes, and the cause of the others is not known. V, J and clone size reflect that table, while D and trimming were determined from the DNA. The sample has 450,000 to 700,000 clones on record, less than 97% of them singletons. 0.095% to 0.12% of the sample is taken by the ten largest.

CD8 naive samples were CD45RO-negative cells positively selected for CCR7, giving a CD45RA+CCR7+ population that excluded TemRA cells. Healthy HIV-negative adults with no recently reported acute infections or vaccinations were included as donors. All donors were Caucasian adults living in Nashville, Tennessee, USA. Blood was collected by leukapheresis, and PBMCs were isolated by Ficoll-Histopaque density gradient centrifugation and then cryopreserved in liquid nitrogen vapor phase. Purity and quantity of every magnetically sorted T cell population were checked by analytical flow cytometry. From each sorted fraction, genomic DNA was isolated and quantified by UV absorbance on a Nanodrop 2000c. Details on this clone: It lacks a known antigen. Base qualities are not provided; no much larger clone lies one nucleotide away.

Looking up the germline V gene (reference sequence) yields CDR1 SGHKS and CDR2 YYEKEE. The CDR3 numbers 14 residues from cysteine through phenylalanine. Just the 42-base CDR3 DNA is kept, in frame starting at base 1. Trimming at the junction amounts to 0 bases on V and 4 bases on J, and the germline ends lie 10 bases apart. This TCR derives from a woman under 40 in good health. This chain is built from TRBV5-5 and TRBJ2-5, with the D gene too uncertain to name. The sample comprised naive CD8+ T cells sorted from blood. The cell subset or site label of this sample denotes: CD45RA+CCR7+. CDR3 protein: CASSLEGSLETQYF. The DNA reads TGTGCCAGCAGCTTGGAAGGGTCCTTAGAGACCCAGTACTTC. Outside the CDR3, residues come from the reference TRBV5-5 and TRBJ2-5 proteins, so the full variable domain is: DAGVTQSPTHLIKTRGQQVTLRCSPISGHKSVSWYQQVLGQGPQFIFQYYEKEERGRGNFPDRFSARQFPNYSSELNVNALLLGDSALYLCASSLEGSLETQYFGPGTRLLVL.